The sequence of this T cell receptor beta chain was determined in a study of technical replicates of blood from a handful of donors (dated by TCRdb to about 2017). As regards this clone: It lacks a known antigen. Base qualities were left out, and no much larger clone turns up one base away.

The library was prepared using the immunoSEQ multiplex PCR assay. The source is immuneACCESS, and TCRdb retained only in-frame sequences with V and J called. Part of the clones is not carried over; for the studies checked, unresolved V genes explain less than half of this, and the remainder is unexplained. This sample has tens of thousands of clones in its table, and 93% of those were observed once. The ten largest clones add up to 0.24% of the sample. The CDR3 covers 14 residues, taking in both the cysteine and the phenylalanine. Solely the CDR3 DNA is kept, with 42 bases framed from the first base. Cut back by 2 bases and 1 base, the V and J ends lie 8 bases apart. From a lookup of the germline V gene, CDR1 and CDR2 are SGHRS and YFSETQ.

The receptor was isolated from a human donor in good health. Sequencing was carried out using T cells isolated from PBMCs. The rearranged chain carries TRBV5-1 and TRBJ2-3, with no reliable assignment of the D segment. The sequence in DNA is TGCGCCAGCAGCTTTGGGCAGGGCACAGATACGCAGTATTTT. This is translated as CASSFGQGTDTQYF.